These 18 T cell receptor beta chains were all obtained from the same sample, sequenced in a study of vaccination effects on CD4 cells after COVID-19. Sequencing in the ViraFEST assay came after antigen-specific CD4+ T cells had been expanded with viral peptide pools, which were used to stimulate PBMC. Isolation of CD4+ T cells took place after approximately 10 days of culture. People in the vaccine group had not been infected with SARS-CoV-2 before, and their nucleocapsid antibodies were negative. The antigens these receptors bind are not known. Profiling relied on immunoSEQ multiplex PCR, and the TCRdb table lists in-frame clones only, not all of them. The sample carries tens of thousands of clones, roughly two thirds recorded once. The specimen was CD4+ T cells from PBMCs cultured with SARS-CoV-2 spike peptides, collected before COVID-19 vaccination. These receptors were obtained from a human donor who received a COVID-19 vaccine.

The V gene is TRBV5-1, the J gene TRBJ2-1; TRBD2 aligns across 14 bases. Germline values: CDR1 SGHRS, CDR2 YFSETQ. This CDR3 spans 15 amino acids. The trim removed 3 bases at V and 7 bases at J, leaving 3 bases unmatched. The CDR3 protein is CASSSGLAGVNEQFF. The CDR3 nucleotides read TGCGCCAGCAGCTCGGGACTAGCGGGGGTGAATGAGCAGTTCTTC. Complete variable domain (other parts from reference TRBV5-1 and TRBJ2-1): KAGVTQTPRYLIKTRGQQVTLSCSPISGHRSVSWYQQTPGQGLQFLFEYFSETQRNKGNFPGRFSGRQFSNSRSEMNVSTLELGDSALYLCASSSGLAGVNEQFFGPGTRLTVL.

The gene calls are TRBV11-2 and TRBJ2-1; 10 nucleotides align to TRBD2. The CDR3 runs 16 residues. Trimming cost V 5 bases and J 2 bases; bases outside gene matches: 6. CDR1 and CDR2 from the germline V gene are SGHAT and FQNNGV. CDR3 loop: CASSQGLAATYNEQFF. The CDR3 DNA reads TGTGCCAGCAGCCAAGGACTAGCGGCTACCTACAATGAGCAGTTCTTC.

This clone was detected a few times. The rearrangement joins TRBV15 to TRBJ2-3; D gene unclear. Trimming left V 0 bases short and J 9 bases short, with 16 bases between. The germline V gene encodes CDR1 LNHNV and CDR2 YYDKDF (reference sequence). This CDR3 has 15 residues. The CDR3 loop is CATSRDLHSLRTQYF. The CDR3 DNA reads TGTGCCACCAGCAGAGACCTCCACTCCCTGAGGACGCAGTATTTT. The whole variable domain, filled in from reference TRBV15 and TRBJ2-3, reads DAMVIQNPRYQVTQFGKPVTLSCSQTLNHNVMYWYQQKSSQAPKLLFHYYDKDFNNEADTPDNFQSRRPNTSFCFLDIRSPGLGDTAMYLCATSRDLHSLRTQYFGPGTRLTVL.

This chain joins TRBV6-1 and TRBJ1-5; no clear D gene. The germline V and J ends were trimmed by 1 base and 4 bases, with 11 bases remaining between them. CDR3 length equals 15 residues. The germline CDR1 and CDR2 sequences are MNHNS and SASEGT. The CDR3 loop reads CASSEGHSFNQPQHF. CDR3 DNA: TGTGCCAGCAGTGAAGGACACAGCTTTAATCAGCCCCAGCATTTT.

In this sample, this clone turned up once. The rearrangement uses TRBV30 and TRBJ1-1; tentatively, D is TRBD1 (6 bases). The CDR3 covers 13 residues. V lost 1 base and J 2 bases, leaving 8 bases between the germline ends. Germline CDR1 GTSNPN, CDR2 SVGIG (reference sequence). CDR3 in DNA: TGTGCCTGGAGTGGGGACATTAACACTGAAGCTTTCTTT. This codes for CAWSGDINTEAFF.

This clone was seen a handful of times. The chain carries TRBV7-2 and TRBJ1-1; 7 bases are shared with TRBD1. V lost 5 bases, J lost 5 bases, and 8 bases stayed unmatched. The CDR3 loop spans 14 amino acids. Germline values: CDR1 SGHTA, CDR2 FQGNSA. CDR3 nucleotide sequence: TGTGCCAGCAGCACTAGACAGGGTGGAACTGAAGCTTTCTTT. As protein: CASSTRQGGTEAFF.

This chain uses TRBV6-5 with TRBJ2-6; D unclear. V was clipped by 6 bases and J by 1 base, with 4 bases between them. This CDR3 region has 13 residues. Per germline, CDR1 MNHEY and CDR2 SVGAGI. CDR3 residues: CASRRSGANVLTF. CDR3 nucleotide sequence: TGTGCCAGCAGAAGGTCTGGGGCCAACGTCCTGACTTTC.

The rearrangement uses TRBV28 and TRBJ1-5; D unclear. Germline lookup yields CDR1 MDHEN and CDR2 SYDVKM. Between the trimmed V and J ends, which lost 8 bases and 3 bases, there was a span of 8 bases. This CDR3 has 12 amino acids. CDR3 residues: CASSPLNQPQHF. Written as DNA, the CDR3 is TGTGCCAGCTCCCCCCTCAATCAGCCCCAGCATTTT.

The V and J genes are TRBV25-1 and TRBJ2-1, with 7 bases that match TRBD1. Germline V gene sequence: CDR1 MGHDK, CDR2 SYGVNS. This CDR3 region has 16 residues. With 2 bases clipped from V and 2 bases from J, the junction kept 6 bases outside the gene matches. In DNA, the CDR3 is TGTGCCAGCAGTGAAACCGGGACAGTAGCCTACAATGAGCAGTTCTTC. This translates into CASSETGTVAYNEQFF.

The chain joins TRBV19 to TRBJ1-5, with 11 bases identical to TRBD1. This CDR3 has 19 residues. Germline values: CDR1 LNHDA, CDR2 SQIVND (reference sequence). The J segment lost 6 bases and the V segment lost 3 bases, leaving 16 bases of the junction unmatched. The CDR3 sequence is CASSMRPSLSDRGLQPQHF. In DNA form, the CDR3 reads TGTGCCAGTAGTATGCGCCCTTCTCTGTCGGACAGGGGGCTTCAGCCCCAGCATTTT. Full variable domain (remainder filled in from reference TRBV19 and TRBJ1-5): DGGITQSPKYLFRKEGQNVTLSCEQNLNHDAMYWYRQDPGQGLRLIYYSQIVNDFQKGDIAEGYSVSREKKESFPLTVTSAQKNPTAFYLCASSMRPSLSDRGLQPQHFGDGTRLSIL.

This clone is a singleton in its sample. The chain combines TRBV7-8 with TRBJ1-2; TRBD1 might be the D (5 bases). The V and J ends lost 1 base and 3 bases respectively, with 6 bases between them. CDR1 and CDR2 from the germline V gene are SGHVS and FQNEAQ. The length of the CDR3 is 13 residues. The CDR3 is CASSLGGDYGYTF. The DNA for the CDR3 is TGTGCCAGCAGCTTAGGGGGGGACTATGGCTACACCTTC.

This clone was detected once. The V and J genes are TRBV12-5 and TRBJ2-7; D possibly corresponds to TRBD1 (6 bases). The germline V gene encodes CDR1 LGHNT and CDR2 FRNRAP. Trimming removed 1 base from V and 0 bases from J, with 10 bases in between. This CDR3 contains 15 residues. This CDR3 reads CASGLATGTSYEQYF. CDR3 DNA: TGTGCTAGTGGTTTGGCCACAGGGACCTCCTACGAGCAGTACTTC.

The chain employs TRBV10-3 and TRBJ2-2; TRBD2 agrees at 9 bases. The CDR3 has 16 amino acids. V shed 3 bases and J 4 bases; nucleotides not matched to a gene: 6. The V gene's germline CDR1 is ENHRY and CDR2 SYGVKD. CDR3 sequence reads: CAISEGGRAGTGELFF. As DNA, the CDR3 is TGTGCCATCAGTGAAGGCGGGAGGGCGGGCACCGGGGAGCTGTTTTTT.

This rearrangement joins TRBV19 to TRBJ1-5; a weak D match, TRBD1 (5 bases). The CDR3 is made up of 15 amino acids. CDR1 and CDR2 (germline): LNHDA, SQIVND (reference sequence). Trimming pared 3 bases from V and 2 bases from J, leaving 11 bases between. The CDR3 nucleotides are TGTGCCAGTAGTATGGGGGGTGTTCGCAATCAGCCCCAGCATTTT. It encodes CASSMGGVRNQPQHF.

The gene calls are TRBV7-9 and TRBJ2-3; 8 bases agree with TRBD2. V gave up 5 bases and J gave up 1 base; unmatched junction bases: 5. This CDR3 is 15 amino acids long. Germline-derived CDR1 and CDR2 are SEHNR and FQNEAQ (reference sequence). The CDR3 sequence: CASSRATSGTDTQYF. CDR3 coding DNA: TGTGCCAGCAGCCGAGCGACTAGCGGCACAGATACGCAGTATTTT.

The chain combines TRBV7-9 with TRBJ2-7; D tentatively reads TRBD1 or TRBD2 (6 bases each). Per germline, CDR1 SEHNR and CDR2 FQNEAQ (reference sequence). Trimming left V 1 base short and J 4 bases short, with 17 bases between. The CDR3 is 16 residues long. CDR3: CASSLEVWGAKYEQYF. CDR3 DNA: TGTGCCAGCAGCTTAGAGGTGTGGGGGGCGAAATACGAGCAGTACTTC.

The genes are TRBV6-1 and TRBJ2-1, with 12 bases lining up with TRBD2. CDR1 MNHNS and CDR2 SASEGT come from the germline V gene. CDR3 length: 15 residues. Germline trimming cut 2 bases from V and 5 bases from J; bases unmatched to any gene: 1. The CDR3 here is CASSELAGGHNEQFF. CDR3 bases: TGTGCCAGCAGTGAACTAGCGGGAGGGCACAATGAGCAGTTCTTC.

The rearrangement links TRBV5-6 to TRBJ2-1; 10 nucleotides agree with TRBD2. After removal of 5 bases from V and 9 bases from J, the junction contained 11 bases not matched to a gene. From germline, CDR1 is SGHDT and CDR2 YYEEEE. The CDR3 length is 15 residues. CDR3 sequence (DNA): TGTGCCAGCAGATCCCTAGCGGGAGCAATGACTGAGCAGTTCTTC. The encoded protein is CASRSLAGAMTEQFF.